The 5 T cell receptor beta chains listed next were all sequenced from one sample in a study of T cells after yellow fever vaccination. TCRdb re-derived calls from the 5' RACE reads in MiXCR, one entry per CDR3 protein. The profile shows about 160,000 distinct CDR3 sequences, about 7% of them singletons. The sequences come from CD4+ T cells sorted from PBMCs, collected about 5 days after the first yellow fever vaccination. The receptors stem from a man aged 18 to 29 who received the YFV17D yellow fever vaccine.

This clonotype showed up many times. V usage is TRBV12-3 or TRBV12-4 and J usage is TRBJ1-2; 7 bases fit TRBD1. V was clipped by 0 bases and J by 4 bases; unmatched bases: 5. The length of the CDR3 is 15 residues. CDR3: CASSLAATGIYGYTF. CDR3 bases: TGTGCCAGCAGTTTAGCCGCGACAGGGATCTATGGCTACACCTTC.

This clonotype was counted at least ten times. The rearrangement links TRBV19 to TRBJ2-2; D may be TRBD2 (5 bases). V gave up 5 bases and J gave up 1 base, with 11 bases separating them. This CDR3 is 15 amino acids long. The germline CDR1 and CDR2 sequences are LNHDA and SQIVND (reference sequence). CDR3 region: CASSPRLLNTGELFF. Written as DNA, the CDR3 is TGTGCCAGTAGTCCCCGACTATTGAACACCGGGGAGCTGTTTTTT. The full variable domain, with the rest looked up from reference TRBV19 and TRBJ2-2, is DGGITQSPKYLFRKEGQNVTLSCEQNLNHDAMYWYRQDPGQGLRLIYYSQIVNDFQKGDIAEGYSVSREKKESFPLTVTSAQKNPTAFYLCASSPRLLNTGELFFGEGSRLTVL.

The chain carries TRBV7-8 and TRBJ1-1; TRBD1 matches at 9 bases. This CDR3 has 16 amino acids. Unmatched junction bases numbered 7, after V lost 5 bases and J lost 0 bases. The V gene's germline CDR1 is SGHVS and CDR2 FQNEAQ. CDR3: CASSPGQGAMNTEAFF. Written as DNA, the CDR3 is TGTGCCAGCAGCCCGGGACAGGGTGCGATGAACACTGAAGCTTTCTTT. The complete variable domain, with remaining parts taken from reference TRBV7-8 and TRBJ1-1, reads GAGVSQSPRYKVAKRGQDVALRCDPISGHVSLFWYQQALGQGPEFLTYFQNEAQLDKSGLPSDRFFAERPEGSVSTLKIQRTQQEDSAVYLCASSPGQGAMNTEAFFGQGTRLTVV.

This chain uses TRBV20-1 with TRBJ1-6, with a weak D call TRBD1 (6 bases). V was shortened by 1 base and J by 6 bases, with 13 bases between the two germline ends. This CDR3 comprises 15 residues. Germline V CDR1 and CDR2: DFQATT, SNEGSKA (reference sequence). The CDR3, as DNA: TGCAGTGCTAGAGTCCGACAGGCTGGTAATTCACCCCTCCACTTT. Translated: CSARVRQAGNSPLHF.

This clonotype was detected ten times or more. The J gene is TRBJ1-1, the V gene TRBV7-2; D uncertain. The germline V and J ends were trimmed by 4 bases and 1 base, with 13 bases remaining between them. Germline V gene data show CDR1 as SGHTA and CDR2 as FQGNSA. This CDR3 spans 15 amino acids. The chain's CDR3 is CASSSTGPTNTEAFF. For the CDR3, the DNA is TGTGCCAGCAGCTCCACCGGGCCTACGAACACTGAAGCTTTCTTT.